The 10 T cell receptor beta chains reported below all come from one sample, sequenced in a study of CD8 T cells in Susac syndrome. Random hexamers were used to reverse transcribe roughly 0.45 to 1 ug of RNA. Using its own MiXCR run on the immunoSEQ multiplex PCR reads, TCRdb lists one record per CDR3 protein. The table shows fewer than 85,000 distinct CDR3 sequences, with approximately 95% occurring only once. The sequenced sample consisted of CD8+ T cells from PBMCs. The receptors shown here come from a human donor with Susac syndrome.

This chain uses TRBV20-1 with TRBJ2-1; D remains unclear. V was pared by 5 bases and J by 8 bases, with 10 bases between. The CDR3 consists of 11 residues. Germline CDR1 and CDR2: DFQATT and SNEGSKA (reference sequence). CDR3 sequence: CSAQSQDEQFF. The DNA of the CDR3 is TGCAGTGCTCAGTCTCAGGATGAGCAGTTCTTC.

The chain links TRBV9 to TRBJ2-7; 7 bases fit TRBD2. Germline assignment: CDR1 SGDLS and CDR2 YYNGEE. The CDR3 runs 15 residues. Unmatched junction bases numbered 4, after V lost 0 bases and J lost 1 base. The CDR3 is CASSVAGGGSYEQYF. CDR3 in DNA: TGTGCCAGCAGCGTAGCGGGAGGAGGATCCTACGAGCAGTACTTC.

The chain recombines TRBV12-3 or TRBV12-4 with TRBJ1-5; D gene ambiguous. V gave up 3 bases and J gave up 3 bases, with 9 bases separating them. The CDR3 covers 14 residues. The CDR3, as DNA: TGTGCCAGCAGTTTGGGTCCGAACAATCAGCCCCAGCATTTT. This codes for CASSLGPNNQPQHF.

The CDR3 nucleotides are TGTGCTAGTGGTTTGGTATATAGAGGACAGGTCCTCCCCTACGAGCAGTACTTC. It codes for CASGLVYRGQVLPYEQYF. The rearrangement uses TRBV12-5 and TRBJ2-7; 7 bases are shared with TRBD1. Germline V gene data show CDR1 as LGHNT and CDR2 as FRNRAP. This CDR3 region has 18 residues. The junction had 13 bases not matched to a gene; V was cut back by 0 bases and J by 2 bases.

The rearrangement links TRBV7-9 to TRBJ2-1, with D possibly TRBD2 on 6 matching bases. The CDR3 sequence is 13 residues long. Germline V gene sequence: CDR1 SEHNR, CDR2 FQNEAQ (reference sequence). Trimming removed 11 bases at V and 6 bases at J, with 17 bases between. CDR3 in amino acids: CAAAASEFNEQFF. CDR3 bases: TGTGCCGCGGCGGCTAGCGAGTTCAATGAGCAGTTCTTC.

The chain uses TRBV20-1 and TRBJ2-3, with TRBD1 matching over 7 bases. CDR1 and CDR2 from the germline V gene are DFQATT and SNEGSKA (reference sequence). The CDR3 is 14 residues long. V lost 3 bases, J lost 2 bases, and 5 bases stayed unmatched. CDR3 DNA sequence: TGCAGTGCTAGGGGGGACAGCTACACAGATACGCAGTATTTT. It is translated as CSARGDSYTDTQYF.

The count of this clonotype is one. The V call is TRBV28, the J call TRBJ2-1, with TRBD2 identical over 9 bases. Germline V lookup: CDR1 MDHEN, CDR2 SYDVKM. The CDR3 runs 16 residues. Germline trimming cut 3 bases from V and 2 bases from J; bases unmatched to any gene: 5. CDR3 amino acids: CASSFPPSGTYNEQFF. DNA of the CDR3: TGTGCCAGCAGTTTTCCCCCTAGCGGGACCTACAATGAGCAGTTCTTC.

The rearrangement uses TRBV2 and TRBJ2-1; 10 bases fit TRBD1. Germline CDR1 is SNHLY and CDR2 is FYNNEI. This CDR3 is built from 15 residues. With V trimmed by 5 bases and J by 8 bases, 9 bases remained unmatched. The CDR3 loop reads CASSYGQGGFDEQFF. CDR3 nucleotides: TGTGCCAGCAGTTACGGACAGGGGGGATTCGATGAGCAGTTCTTC.

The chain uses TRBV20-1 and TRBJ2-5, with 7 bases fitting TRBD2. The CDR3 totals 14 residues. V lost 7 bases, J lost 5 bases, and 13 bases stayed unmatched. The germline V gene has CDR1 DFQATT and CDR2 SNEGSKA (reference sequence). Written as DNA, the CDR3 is TGCAGTGTCGCACGCGGGAGAGGAGTGGAGACCCAGTACTTC. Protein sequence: CSVARGRGVETQYF.

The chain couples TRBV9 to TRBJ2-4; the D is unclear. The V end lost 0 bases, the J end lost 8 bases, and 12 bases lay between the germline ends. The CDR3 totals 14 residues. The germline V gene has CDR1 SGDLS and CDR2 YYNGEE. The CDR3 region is CASSVAGTSDIQYF. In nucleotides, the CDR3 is TGTGCCAGCAGCGTAGCTGGTACCTCGGACATTCAGTACTTC.